This TCR beta chain was retrieved from a study of cytomegalovirus exposure and HLA in healthy donors. Background on the study: In a previous analysis, more than 90 million unique TCR beta sequences were found from some 200 million T cells. Study results and caveats: The majority of TCR sequences were rare, yet some public TCRs appeared in many donors. Researchers reported that a few CMV-associated chains were confirmed in vitro as CMV antigen-specific.

Use of 60 Vbeta and 13 Jbeta primers characterized the PCR. The data were produced by immunoSEQ multiplex PCR, yet TCRdb's version contains in-frame clones alone and is incomplete. The sample lists about 160,000 clones; roughly 79% were seen once. On this clone: Antigen unknown.

With 3 bases removed from V and 4 bases from J, the gap between germline ends came to 8 bases. The CDR3 has 12 residues. Germline-derived CDR1 and CDR2 are SGDLS and YYNGEE. The J gene is TRBJ2-7, the V gene TRBV9; D is unclear. The sequenced material came from PBMCs. This receptor was taken from a man between 18 and 35 years old in good health and CMV-seropositive. In DNA form, the CDR3 reads TGTGCCAGCAGCGGAGTCGGGTACGAGCAGTACTTC. Protein sequence: CASSGVGYEQYF.